A single sample is the source of the 14 T cell receptor beta chains below, sequenced in a study of response to subunit inactivated influenza vaccine. TCRdb used MiXCR to reprocess the RT-PCR reads, holding one entry per CDR3 protein. The sample lists 500,000 to 750,000 distinct CDR3 sequences; 11% to 15% were seen once. Sequenced here: PBMCs from blood, sampled 11 to 12 days after vaccination. Receptors originate from a man aged 45-60 years who received an inactivated influenza vaccine.

This clonotype was counted many times. This chain uses TRBV11-2 with TRBJ2-1; TRBD1 aligns across 9 bases. CDR3 size: 18 residues. Germline V gene lookup returns CDR1 SGHAT and CDR2 FQNNGV. Trimming cost V 5 bases and J 1 base; bases outside gene matches: 12. DNA of the CDR3: TGTGCCAGCAGCATATACAACAGGGGGCGCAGGTCCTACAATGAGCAGTTCTTC. This encodes CASSIYNRGRRSYNEQFF.

Many counts were recorded for this clonotype. V usage is TRBV20-1 and J usage is TRBJ1-3; D unresolved. The CDR3 totals 13 residues. Germline V lookup: CDR1 DFQATT, CDR2 SNEGSKA (reference sequence). Trimming cost V 5 bases and J 4 bases, with 12 bases left between them. In DNA form, the CDR3 reads TGCAGTGCTTTGCGGACGGGAGGAAACACCATATATTTT. Its protein is CSALRTGGNTIYF.

The V call is TRBV20-1, the J call TRBJ2-7, with 10 bases fitting TRBD2. Germline trimming cut 5 bases from V and 4 bases from J; bases unmatched to any gene: 8. The CDR3 has 14 residues. In germline, CDR1 is DFQATT, CDR2 SNEGSKA (reference sequence). The CDR3 here is CSAGTSAGYYEQYF. DNA for the CDR3: TGCAGTGCTGGGACTAGCGCGGGATATTACGAGCAGTACTTC.

The rearrangement links TRBV10-3 to TRBJ1-2; TRBD1 agrees at 8 bases. The germline CDR1 and CDR2 sequences are ENHRY and SYGVKD. V lost 7 bases and J lost 1; bases outside the gene matches: 14. The CDR3 is made up of 17 amino acids. This CDR3 is CAINSVPGQDLNYGYTF. The CDR3 nucleotides are TGTGCCATCAACTCTGTTCCGGGACAGGACCTTAACTATGGCTACACCTTC.

This clonotype was seen at least ten times. The junction and the germline gene differ at one end; a read error may be behind it. The rearrangement links TRBV7-7 to TRBJ2-1, with 8 positions matching TRBD1. This CDR3 contains 15 residues. Germline V gene sequence: CDR1 SSHAT, CDR2 FNYEAQ (reference sequence). The CDR3 region is CASSRGQGSYNEQFF. In nucleotides, the CDR3 is TGTGCTAGCAGCCGTGGACAGGGATCCTACAATGAGCAGTTCTTC.

This clonotype was counted a few times. This chain uses TRBV2 with TRBJ1-5; no reliable D call. CDR1 SNHLY and CDR2 FYNNEI come from the germline V gene. V was shortened by 6 bases and J by 6 bases, with 15 bases between the two germline ends. CDR3 size: 14 residues. CDR3 in amino acids: CASRQDPTSQPQHF. The DNA for the CDR3 is TGTGCCAGCAGGCAGGACCCCACGAGTCAGCCCCAGCATTTT.

This clonotype was counted a few times. The rearrangement uses TRBV4-1 and TRBJ2-5; TRBD2 aligns across 9 bases. CDR1 is MGHRA, CDR2 YSYEKL, per germline. The CDR3 loop spans 16 amino acids. J was trimmed by 4 bases and V by 2 bases; bases with no gene match: 8. The CDR3 sequence: CASSQTGAGGGETQYF. CDR3 sequence (DNA): TGCGCCAGCAGCCAAACTGGAGCGGGGGGCGGAGAGACCCAGTACTTC.

CDR3 DNA: TGTGCCAGCAGTTCCCTAGAAGCCACCTACGAGCAGTACTTC. Translating it yields CASSSLEATYEQYF. The rearrangement joins TRBV12-3 or TRBV12-4 to TRBJ2-7; no firm D call. The CDR3 is 14 residues long. Trimming took 4 bases from V and 2 from J, leaving 12 bases between them.

This clonotype showed up just a few times. V gene TRBV29-1 combines with J gene TRBJ2-1; 15 positions match TRBD2. The ends lost 7 bases at V and 5 bases at J; junction bases unmatched: 9. The germline V gene has CDR1 SQVTM and CDR2 ANQGSEA. The CDR3 consists of 16 residues. CDR3 sequence: CSDKGLAGGRHNEQFF. The DNA for the CDR3 is TGCAGCGACAAGGGACTAGCGGGAGGCCGACACAATGAGCAGTTCTTC.

Notes on this clonotype: A read error is possible here, since a much larger clone lies one base away. The J gene is TRBJ2-1, the V gene TRBV7-2; no definite D call. The germline CDR1 and CDR2 sequences are SGHTA and FQGNSA. The ends were cut back, 4 bases at V and 5 bases at J, with 6 bases in the middle. The CDR3 is 12 residues long. CDR3 nucleotide sequence: TGTGCCAGCAGCTCCTGGAACAATGAGCAGTTCTTC. Translation gives CASSSWNNEQFF. The entire variable domain, with the rest obtained from reference TRBV7-2 and TRBJ2-1, is as follows: GAGVSQSPSNKVTEKGKDVELRCDPISGHTALYWYRQSLGQGLEFLIYFQGNSAPDKSGLPSDRFSAERTGGSVSTLTIQRTQQEDSAVYLCASSSWNNEQFFGPGTRLTVL.

The chain combines TRBV12-3 or TRBV12-4 with TRBJ2-5; 8 bases match TRBD2. The V gene end was trimmed by 5 bases and the J gene end by 2 bases; junction bases not matched to a gene: 4. This CDR3 is built from 14 residues. The CDR3 protein is CASSIGTSQETQYF. CDR3 in DNA: TGTGCCAGCAGTATAGGGACTAGTCAAGAGACCCAGTACTTC.

The V call is TRBV20-1, the J call TRBJ2-1; D is unresolved. Trimming left V 0 bases short and J 4 bases short, with 10 bases between. Per germline, CDR1 DFQATT and CDR2 SNEGSKA (reference sequence). The CDR3 runs to 14 residues. CDR3 protein: CSARDKDAYNEQFF. CDR3 DNA sequence: TGCAGTGCTAGAGATAAGGACGCATACAATGAGCAGTTCTTC.

V is TRBV28 and J is TRBJ2-7; 9 bases are shared with TRBD1. The V segment lost 4 bases and the J segment 1 base; nucleotides outside the gene matches: 8. Germline CDR1 MDHEN, CDR2 SYDVKM. CDR3 length: 16 residues. CDR3 residues: CASSSTPGTGSYEQYF. CDR3 DNA sequence: TGTGCCAGCAGTTCTACACCCGGGACAGGGTCCTACGAGCAGTACTTC.

A few counts support this clonotype. This chain uses TRBV6-1 with TRBJ2-6, with D uncertain. V was pared by 6 bases and J by 3 bases, with 6 bases between. The CDR3 is 13 amino acids. Germline V lookup: CDR1 MNHNS, CDR2 SASEGT. CDR3 region: CASRRGGANVLTF. CDR3 nucleotide sequence: TGTGCCAGCAGGAGAGGTGGGGCCAACGTCCTGACTTTC.